The clone carrying this T cell receptor (beta chain) was detected only once. With 1 base clipped from V and 5 bases from J, the junction kept 16 bases outside the gene matches. CDR3 length: 18 amino acids. In germline, CDR1 is LGHNT, CDR2 FRNRAP. Profiling relied on immunoSEQ multiplex PCR, and the TCRdb table lists in-frame clones only, not all of them. The data hold about 110,000 clones, with 88% observed a single time. This sample is part of a study of control samples from healthy donors and cancer patients. The source is a woman in her sixties or seventies with lung cancer. What was sequenced was PBMCs. The rearrangement links TRBV12-5 to TRBJ2-7; TRBD1 matches 8 bases. CDR3 protein: CASGLGKLERTGLDEQYF. The CDR3 DNA reads TGTGCTAGTGGTTTGGGGAAGTTGGAGAGGACAGGGCTCGACGAGCAGTACTTC.